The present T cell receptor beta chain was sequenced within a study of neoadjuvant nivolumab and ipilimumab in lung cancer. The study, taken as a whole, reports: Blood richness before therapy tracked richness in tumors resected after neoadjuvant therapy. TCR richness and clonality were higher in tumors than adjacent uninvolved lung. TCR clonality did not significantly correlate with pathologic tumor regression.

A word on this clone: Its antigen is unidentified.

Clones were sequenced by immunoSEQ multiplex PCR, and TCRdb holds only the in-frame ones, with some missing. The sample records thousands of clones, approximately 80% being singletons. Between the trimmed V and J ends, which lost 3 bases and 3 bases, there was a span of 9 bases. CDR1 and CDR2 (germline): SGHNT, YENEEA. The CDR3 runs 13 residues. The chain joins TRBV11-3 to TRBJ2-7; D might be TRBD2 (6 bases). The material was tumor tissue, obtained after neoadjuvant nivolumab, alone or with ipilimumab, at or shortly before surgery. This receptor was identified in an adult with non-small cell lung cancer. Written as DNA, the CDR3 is TGTGCCAGCAGCTTCGGACTAAACTACGAGCAGTACTTC. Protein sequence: CASSFGLNYEQYF. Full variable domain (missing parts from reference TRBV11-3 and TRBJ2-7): EAGVVQSPRYKIIEKKQPVAFWCNPISGHNTLYWYLQNLGQGPELLIRYENEEAVDDSQLPKDRFSAERLKGVDSTLKIQPAELGDSAVYLCASSFGLNYEQYFGPGTRLTVT.